A selection of T cell receptor beta chains follows, all from one sample in a study of blood T cell repertoires in COVID-19. Using immunoSEQ multiplex PCR, the repertoire was profiled, and TCRdb retains in-frame clones only, with some absent. This repertoire shows some 370,000 clones, roughly 90% found once; its top ten account for about 6.5%. The sample was peripheral blood. The receptors derive from a man younger than 35 with active or convalescent COVID-19. The CDR3 runs from the conserved cysteine through the conserved F or W. A D gene is named only where the DNA matches it firmly. The size field is filled for only some rows; it gives once, few, many or a size class.

cdr3_nt cdr3_aa cdr3_length j_call v_call clone_size d_call
TGTGCCAGCAGACCACCCCAGGTCTACGAGCAGTACTTC CASRPPQVYEQYF 13 TRBJ2-7 TRBV12-3/TRBV12-4 . .
TGTGCCATCGAAGTCAGGGGGCTTTCTAACTATGGCTACACCTTC CAIEVRGLSNYGYTF 15 TRBJ1-2 TRBV10-3 . TRBD1
TGTGCCTGGAGTGTTGGGACAGGGACGCCCCAGCATTTT CAWSVGTGTPQHF 13 TRBJ1-5 TRBV30 once TRBD1
TGTGCCACCAGTGATTCGCGGGGGGCTGGGGAGACCCAGTACTTC CATSDSRGAGETQYF 15 TRBJ2-5 TRBV24-1 . TRBD2
TGTGCCAGCAGCGTAGCTTCCGGGACAACTAATGAAAAACTGTTTTTT CASSVASGTTNEKLFF 16 TRBJ1-4 TRBV9 . .
TGTGCCAGCAGTGAACCTATGACAGCCATTCATAGCAATCAGCCCCAGCATTTT CASSEPMTAIHSNQPQHF 18 TRBJ1-5 TRBV6-4 . .
TGCAGCGTGGACCAGCGGGGTTCCTACAATGAGCAGTTCTTC CSVDQRGSYNEQFF 14 TRBJ2-1 TRBV29-1 . TRBD2
TGTGCCAGCAGCCCCCGCGGGACCCGGGGGACTCAGCCCCAGCATTTT CASSPRGTRGTQPQHF 16 TRBJ1-5 TRBV13 few .
TGCGCCAGCAGCCAAGGGCCGGCGGAATACGGGGAGCTGTTTTTT CASSQGPAEYGELFF 15 TRBJ2-2 TRBV4-3 . .
TGTGCCAGCAGCTCAATCCGGGACATTGACAATGAGCAGTTCTTC CASSSIRDIDNEQFF 15 TRBJ2-1 TRBV7-2 . .
TGTGCCAGCTTCCCAGCCACCAGCGGAGAATCCTACAATGAGCAGTTCTTC CASFPATSGESYNEQFF 17 TRBJ2-1 TRBV2 . .
TGTGCCAGCAGTACCGCAGGGGTGGCTAATGAAAAACTGTTTTTT CASSTAGVANEKLFF 15 TRBJ1-4 TRBV28 . .
TGTGCCAGCAAACCAGAAGCGGGGGGCAGCACAGATACGCAGTATTTT CASKPEAGGSTDTQYF 16 TRBJ2-3 TRBV3-1/TRBV3-2 . TRBD2
TGTGCCAGCTCACCTCAGGGGAATGGAAACACCATATATTTT CASSPQGNGNTIYF 14 TRBJ1-3 TRBV18 . .
TGTGCCAGCAGCTTGGGACTAGGAAACCAAGAGACCCAGTACTTC CASSLGLGNQETQYF 15 TRBJ2-5 TRBV11-2 . TRBD2
TGTGCTAGCAGCTGGGACTTGGGTGAGCAGTTCTTC CASSWDLGEQFF 12 TRBJ2-1 TRBV7-7 . .
TGTGCCAGCAGTTTCGGGGCTGGAGCGGGAGCTCCCACAGATACGCAGTATTTT CASSFGAGAGAPTDTQYF 18 TRBJ2-3 TRBV27 . TRBD2
TGTGCCAGCAGTGAAGAGGAAATCTCCTACAATGAGCAGTTCTTC CASSEEEISYNEQFF 15 TRBJ2-1 TRBV25-1 . .
TGTGCCAGCAGTAGACCCGGGACAGCTAATGAAAAACTGTTTTTT CASSRPGTANEKLFF 15 TRBJ1-4 TRBV28 . TRBD1
TGTGCCAGCAGCCCGAGGGGGAGCACTGAAGCTTTCTTT CASSPRGSTEAFF 13 TRBJ1-1 TRBV9 . .
TGTGCCAGCAGCACGGGACTAAAGGAAAACGAGCAGTTCTTC CASSTGLKENEQFF 14 TRBJ2-1 TRBV27 few TRBD2
TGTGCCAGCAGAGGACAGGGAAGAATTGGAAACACCATATATTTT CASRGQGRIGNTIYF 15 TRBJ1-3 TRBV6-6 . TRBD1
TGCAGCGTTGTCCTCACTGAAGCTTTCTTT CSVVLTEAFF 10 TRBJ1-1 TRBV29-1 once .
TGTGCCAGCAGCCCCCGGAGGGAGAACACTGAAGCTTTCTTT CASSPRRENTEAFF 14 TRBJ1-1 TRBV3-1/TRBV3-2 . .